The 10 T cell receptor beta chains listed next were all sequenced from one sample in a study of STAT5B mutations in CD4+ large granular lymphocyte leukemia. The protocol was immunoSEQ multiplex PCR, while the TCRdb copy is restricted to in-frame clones and leaves out a portion. Altogether 25,000 to 35,000 clones are present, 60% to 80% being singletons, with the ten largest covering roughly 0.47%. Sequences were obtained from CD4+ T cells from blood buffy coats. Source of these receptors: a human donor in good health.

The chain recombines TRBV19 with TRBJ1-5; possible D gene TRBD1, 5 bases. The CDR3 sequence is 15 residues long. V was shortened by 7 bases and J by 5 bases, with 18 bases between the two germline ends. Germline CDR1 LNHDA, CDR2 SQIVND (reference sequence). This chain's CDR3 is CASKEGQGSHQPQHF. CDR3 bases: TGTGCCAGTAAGGAGGGCCAGGGAAGTCATCAGCCCCAGCATTTT.

This clone was seen only once. This chain connects TRBV6-5 to TRBJ2-5, with TRBD2 identical over 7 bases. Germline-derived CDR1 and CDR2 are MNHEY and SVGAGI. The CDR3 has 12 amino acids. V was clipped by 2 bases and J by 7 bases; unmatched bases: 1. In DNA form, the CDR3 reads TGTGCCAGCAGTTACGGGAGGGTGACCCAGTACTTC. Translated, it gives CASSYGRVTQYF.

V gene TRBV2 combines with J gene TRBJ2-3, with D possibly TRBD2 on 6 matching bases. The CDR3 is 16 amino acids. Trimming removed 2 bases from V and 3 bases from J, with 15 bases in between. The germline V gene encodes CDR1 SNHLY and CDR2 FYNNEI. CDR3 coding DNA: TGTGCCAGCAGTGAAAATGCGGGGACTTCAACAGATACGCAGTATTTT. Residues: CASSENAGTSTDTQYF.

The chain employs TRBV30 and TRBJ1-1; 7 bases line up with TRBD1. Germline assignment: CDR1 GTSNPN and CDR2 SVGIG (reference sequence). CDR3 length: 13 residues. The V segment lost 4 bases and the J segment 4 bases; nucleotides outside the gene matches: 6. The DNA of the CDR3 is TGTGCCTGGACCAGACAGGGTGTCACTGAAGCTTTCTTT. The encoded protein is CAWTRQGVTEAFF.

The rearrangement links TRBV15 to TRBJ2-5; D is uncertain. V lost 2 bases to trimming and J lost 4 bases, with 5 bases between them. Germline values: CDR1 LNHNV, CDR2 YYDKDF (reference sequence). The CDR3 contains 12 residues. CDR3 bases: TGTGCCACCAGCAGAACCTCAGAGACCCAGTACTTC. It encodes CATSRTSETQYF.

This clone is a singleton in its sample. The rearrangement links TRBV6-5 to TRBJ2-7, with 8 bases aligning to TRBD1. This CDR3 is built from 14 residues. CDR1 is MNHEY and CDR2 is SVGAGI in the germline V gene. V lost 7 bases to trimming and J lost 3 bases; unmatched junction nucleotides: 8. In DNA, the CDR3 is TGTGCCAGCAAGAACAGGGGGTCTGTCTACGAGCAGTACTTC. This codes for CASKNRGSVYEQYF.

In this sample, this clone turned up once. This chain joins TRBV5-8 and TRBJ2-5; 14 bases line up with TRBD2. V dropped 4 bases and J dropped 2; count of bases not matched to a gene: 4. Germline lookup yields CDR1 SGHTS and CDR2 YDEGEE. CDR3 length equals 16 residues. The CDR3 loop is CASSTGTSGGQETQYF. Written as DNA, the CDR3 is TGTGCCAGCAGCACAGGGACTAGCGGGGGTCAAGAGACCCAGTACTTC.

V and J are TRBV28 and TRBJ2-5, with D possibly matching TRBD1 (7 bases). The J call may be wrong; the DNA end is better matched by TRBJ2-7. This CDR3 spans 15 amino acids. Looked up from germline, CDR1 is MDHEN and CDR2 is SYDVKM. In nucleotides, the CDR3 is TGTGCCAGCACCCTTTACAGGGGAGGCTTCTACGAGCAGTACTTC. It encodes CASTLYRGGFYEQYF.

The chain has TRBV6-5 and TRBJ1-4; TRBD1 matches at 10 bases. Per the germline V gene, CDR1 is MNHEY and CDR2 is SVGAGI. This CDR3 has 15 residues. V shed 0 bases, J shed 5 bases, and the junction held 0 bases outside the gene matches. CDR3 amino acids: CASSYSGQGNEKLFF. In DNA, the CDR3 is TGTGCCAGCAGTTACTCGGGACAGGGGAATGAAAAACTGTTTTTT.

The chain employs TRBV6-5 and TRBJ1-3, with D possibly TRBD1 on 5 matching bases. Deletions cut 6 bases from V and 4 bases from J, with 13 bases between. Germline lookup yields CDR1 MNHEY and CDR2 SVGAGI. This CDR3 is 14 amino acids long. Here the CDR3 DNA reads TGTGCCAGCAGGCGGGACCTTATGGGAAACACCATATATTTT. This codes for CASRRDLMGNTIYF.